This is a list of T cell receptor beta chains from one sample in a study of a mutant IDH1 vaccine in newly diagnosed glioma. The assay was immunoSEQ multiplex PCR, and TCRdb's table has in-frame clones only and misses some. Of tens of thousands of clones detected, 80% appear once; the ten largest clones hold approximately 3.4%. These TCRs' antigens remain unknown. The sample was PBMCs, taken from a glioma patient whose treatment included an IDH1 peptide vaccine. Every receptor here comes from a man aged 35 to 55 with glioma. Some clones in this sample may be carry-over from other donors' samples. Each CDR3 is given with its conserved first and last residue. A D gene is named only where the DNA matches it firmly. A row's size may be missing; if present it is once, few, many or a size class.

J gene,V gene,clone size,D gene,CDR3 DNA,CDR3 protein
TRBJ1-2,TRBV4-3,-,-,TGCGCCAGCAGCCAAGATTTGAGGAGCCGAACGTATGGCTACACCTTC,CASSQDLRSRTYGYTF
TRBJ2-7,TRBV27,-,TRBD2,TGTGCCAGCAGTCTCCCACGTCGACTAGCGGGAGGGAGATTAACCTACGAGCAGTACTTC,CASSLPRRLAGGRLTYEQYF
TRBJ2-2,TRBV13,-,-,TGTGCCAGCAACCGCCGGGGGAAAATGAACACCGGGGAGCTGTTTTTT,CASNRRGKMNTGELFF
TRBJ2-7,TRBV5-6,-,-,TGTGCCAGCAGCGATACGGAGGCAATCTACGAGCAGTACTTC,CASSDTEAIYEQYF
TRBJ2-7,TRBV14,-,-,TGTGCCAGCAGCCGTATGGGAGAGCAGTACTTC,CASSRMGEQYF
TRBJ2-7,TRBV6-1,-,TRBD2,TGTGCCAGCAGCCCCTGGGGACTAGATGACGAGCAGTACTTC,CASSPWGLDDEQYF
TRBJ1-5,TRBV30,few,-,TGTGCCTGGAGTGGGGCAAACAATCAGCCCCAGCATTTT,CAWSGANNQPQHF
TRBJ2-6,TRBV28,-,-,TGTGCCAGTATACCCGAGAACTCTGGGGCCAACGTCCTGACTTTC,CASIPENSGANVLTF
TRBJ1-2,TRBV30,-,-,TGTGCCTGGACCCGCCTTTTTAGCTACACCTTC,CAWTRLFSYTF
TRBJ2-7,TRBV7-2,once,TRBD2,TGTGCCAGCACCCTACCCGGGGGGAGATCCTCCTACGAGCAGTACTTC,CASTLPGGRSSYEQYF